One sample yielded the 31 T cell receptor beta chains listed below, sequenced in a study of blood T cell repertoires in COVID-19. The repertoire was sequenced with immunoSEQ multiplex PCR; TCRdb's copy has only in-frame clones and lacks some. The sample comprises some 180,000 clones, around 85% of which are singletons, and 6.2% rests with the top ten. What was sequenced was PBMCs or T cells enriched from blood (not recorded which). The receptors shown here come from a man aged 40-55 years who had recovered from COVID-19.

This chain links TRBV5-6 with TRBJ1-2, with TRBD1 identical over 11 bases. CDR1 is SGHDT and CDR2 is YYEEEE in the germline V gene. This CDR3 is 15 amino acids long. V was pared by 4 bases and J by 3 bases, with 5 bases of the junction left unmatched. Here the CDR3 reads CASSVGQGDDYGYTF. The DNA for the CDR3 is TGTGCCAGCAGCGTGGGACAGGGGGACGACTATGGCTACACCTTC.

Of note for this clone: Different DNA sequences within this sample yield the same CDR3. The chain uses TRBV9 and TRBJ1-4; D is unclear. In germline, CDR1 is SGDLS, CDR2 YYNGEE. V was cut by 0 bases and J by 7 bases, with 10 bases left in between. The CDR3 runs to 14 residues. CDR3 sequence: CASSVGGRGEKLFF. CDR3 DNA sequence: TGTGCCAGCAGCGTAGGTGGCCGGGGTGAAAAACTGTTTTTT.

This chain links TRBV27 with TRBJ2-7, with 7 bases matching TRBD1. Losses at the gene ends were 3 bases for V and 1 base for J; bases not matched to a gene: 9. This CDR3 is built from 16 residues. Looked up from germline, CDR1 is MNHEY and CDR2 is SMNVEV (reference sequence). Written as DNA, the CDR3 is TGTGCCAGCAGTTTTATAACAGGGGCGGGTTCCTACGAGCAGTACTTC. Protein sequence: CASSFITGAGSYEQYF.

The rearrangement uses TRBV6-5 and TRBJ1-2; D uncertain. The CDR3 sequence is 13 residues long. The germline CDR1 and CDR2 sequences are MNHEY and SVGAGI. V gave up 6 bases and J gave up 0 bases, with 8 bases separating them. The CDR3 reads CASSYQANYGYTF. The CDR3 DNA follows: TGTGCCAGCAGCTATCAGGCTAACTATGGCTACACCTTC.

The rearrangement links TRBV6-6 to TRBJ1-2; D is unclear. The length of the CDR3 is 16 residues. Germline V CDR1 and CDR2: MNHNY, SVGAGI (reference sequence). Trimming cost V 0 bases and J 3 bases, with 14 bases left between them. The CDR3 spells CASSYSPDPLDYGYTF. In DNA form, the CDR3 reads TGTGCCAGCAGTTACTCCCCCGATCCACTGGACTATGGCTACACCTTC.

The DNA of the CDR3 is TGTGCCAGCAGTTCCACGACAGAGGCTGGCTACACCTTC. It yields the protein CASSSTTEAGYTF. V usage is TRBV6-5 and J usage is TRBJ1-2, with D tentatively TRBD1 (5 bases). Per germline, CDR1 MNHEY and CDR2 SVGAGI. Trimming cost V 4 bases and J 7 bases, with 13 bases left between them. The CDR3 spans 13 residues.

This clone was observed once. The chain couples TRBV9 to TRBJ1-1; no reliable D call. V lost 4 bases and J 1 base, leaving 14 bases between the germline ends. Germline CDR1 is SGDLS and CDR2 is YYNGEE. The CDR3 consists of 15 residues. Here the CDR3 reads CASSPDGSPNTEAFF. The CDR3 DNA follows: TGTGCCAGCAGCCCAGATGGGAGCCCGAACACTGAAGCTTTCTTT. Full variable domain (rest looked up from reference TRBV9 and TRBJ1-1): DSGVTQTPKHLITATGQRVTLRCSPRSGDLSVYWYQQSLDQGLQFLIQYYNGEERAKGNILERFSAQQFPDLHSELNLSSLELGDSALYFCASSPDGSPNTEAFFGQGTRLTVV.

In this sample, this clone turned up a few times. The chain combines TRBV24-1 with TRBJ2-7, with D perhaps matching TRBD2 (6 bases). The CDR3 runs to 14 residues. Germline assignment: CDR1 KGHDR and CDR2 SFDVKD. Trimming took 6 bases from V and 2 from J, leaving 13 bases between them. The CDR3 reads CATSFTRGTYEQYF. As DNA, the CDR3 is TGTGCCACCAGTTTTACGCGGGGAACCTACGAGCAGTACTTC.

The chain has TRBV28 and TRBJ2-7; TRBD1 matches at 10 bases. Germline V lookup: CDR1 MDHEN, CDR2 SYDVKM. V was clipped by 6 bases and J by 2 bases; unmatched bases: 7. CDR3 length equals 15 residues. CDR3 coding DNA: TGTGCCAGCAGGACTACCGGGACAGGGGCCTACGAGCAGTACTTC. Translated: CASRTTGTGAYEQYF. Filled out from reference TRBV28 and TRBJ2-7, the complete variable domain reads DVKVTQSSRYLVKRTGEKVFLECVQDMDHENMFWYRQDPGLGLRLIYFSYDVKMKEKGDIPEGYSVSREKKERFSLILESASTNQTSMYLCASRTTGTGAYEQYFGPGTRLTVT.

The chain uses TRBV29-1 and TRBJ1-4, with 8 bases lining up with TRBD1. Trimming cost V 7 bases and J 2 bases; bases outside gene matches: 3. CDR3 size: 13 residues. The germline gives CDR1 SQVTM, CDR2 ANQGSEA. CDR3 in amino acids: CSAQGATNEKLFF. The CDR3 DNA is TGCAGCGCCCAGGGGGCGACTAATGAAAAACTGTTTTTT.

The J gene is TRBJ2-5, the V gene TRBV12-5; 10 bases match TRBD2. The CDR3 has 13 amino acids. V lost 8 bases, J lost 4 bases, and 4 bases stayed unmatched. Germline V gene data show CDR1 as LGHNT and CDR2 as FRNRAP. The CDR3 bases are TGTGCTAGTAGGCGACTAGCGGGAGAGACCCAGTACTTC. Protein: CASRRLAGETQYF.

The gene calls are TRBV13 and TRBJ2-3; D gene uncertain. The germline V gene encodes CDR1 PRHDT and CDR2 FYEKMQ (reference sequence). Trimming left V 2 bases short and J 4 bases short, with 10 bases between. CDR3 length equals 14 residues. CDR3 coding DNA: TGTGCCAGCAGCTTACAGGTTCGGCCAGATACGCAGTATTTT. Its protein product is CASSLQVRPDTQYF.

The J gene is TRBJ1-5, the V gene TRBV19; D perhaps matches TRBD1 (5 bases). There are 17 residues in the CDR3. V lost 0 bases to trimming and J lost 5 bases, with 17 bases between them. Per the germline V gene, CDR1 is LNHDA and CDR2 is SQIVND (reference sequence). The CDR3 spells CASSIDLRGWGDQPQHF. CDR3 nucleotide sequence: TGTGCCAGTAGTATAGATCTAAGGGGCTGGGGGGATCAGCCCCAGCATTTT.

The J gene is TRBJ1-1, the V gene TRBV5-1; no firm D call. The CDR3 covers 11 residues. The germline V gene has CDR1 SGHRS and CDR2 YFSETQ. The ends were cut back, 4 bases at V and 3 bases at J, with 4 bases in the middle. The CDR3 DNA is TGCGCCAGCAGCGGAGACACTGAAGCTTTCTTT. It translates to CASSGDTEAFF.

This chain joins TRBV2 and TRBJ2-7; 7 nucleotides agree with TRBD1. The germline CDR1 and CDR2 sequences are SNHLY and FYNNEI. The CDR3 has 12 amino acids. Unmatched junction bases numbered 6, after V lost 10 bases and J lost 3 bases. The CDR3 reads CAIGQAYYEQYF. In DNA form, the CDR3 reads TGTGCCATAGGACAGGCCTACTACGAGCAGTACTTC.

This clone was detected once. This rearrangement joins TRBV30 to TRBJ1-3; 7 nucleotides align to TRBD1. Germline V gene sequence: CDR1 GTSNPN, CDR2 SVGIG (reference sequence). This CDR3 is 13 amino acids long. V lost 4 bases to trimming and J lost 2 bases; unmatched junction nucleotides: 2. CDR3 residues: CAWIRGPGNTIYF. In DNA form, the CDR3 reads TGTGCCTGGATTAGGGGGCCTGGAAACACCATATATTTT.

The chain employs TRBV13 and TRBJ2-7; D possibly corresponds to TRBD2 (6 bases). The V gene's germline CDR1 is PRHDT and CDR2 FYEKMQ (reference sequence). V was shortened by 5 bases and J by 3 bases, with 14 bases between the two germline ends. The CDR3 sequence is 14 residues long. The CDR3 sequence: CASSPGGTGYEQYF. The CDR3 coding sequence is TGTGCCAGCAGCCCCGGGGGTACTGGCTACGAGCAGTACTTC.

By share of the sample, this clone is medium-sized (0.01 to 0.1%). The J gene is TRBJ1-5, the V gene TRBV7-9; 9 bases line up with TRBD1. V shed 5 bases and J 4 bases; nucleotides not matched to a gene: 6. The length of the CDR3 is 15 residues. Germline V gene data show CDR1 as SEHNR and CDR2 as FQNEAQ (reference sequence). CDR3 region: CASSPGTGSNQPQHF. The CDR3 coding sequence is TGTGCCAGCAGCCCCGGGACAGGGTCAAATCAGCCCCAGCATTTT.

The V call is TRBV19, the J call TRBJ1-3; perhaps TRBD1 as D (5 bases). V was cut by 7 bases and J by 8 bases, with 12 bases left in between. Germline CDR1 reads LNHDA; CDR2 reads SQIVND (reference sequence). The CDR3 runs 12 residues. CDR3 region: CASNTGAYTIYF. The CDR3 DNA follows: TGTGCCAGTAACACAGGAGCATACACCATATATTTT.

The rearrangement uses TRBV29-1 and TRBJ1-2, with D perhaps TRBD1 (5 bases). CDR1 and CDR2 (germline): SQVTM, ANQGSEA. This CDR3 has 15 amino acids. Trimming took 4 bases from V and 4 from J, leaving 19 bases between them. The CDR3 region is CSVGTGGDPFYGYTF. The CDR3 DNA follows: TGCAGCGTTGGGACGGGGGGGGATCCCTTCTATGGCTACACCTTC.

The chain uses TRBV6-4 and TRBJ1-2, with 11 bases aligning to TRBD1. Per the germline V gene, CDR1 is MRHNA and CDR2 is SNTAGT. Germline trimming cut 6 bases from V and 8 bases from J; bases unmatched to any gene: 5. The length of the CDR3 is 13 residues. This CDR3 is CASRGQGVGGYTF. CDR3 sequence (DNA): TGTGCCAGCAGGGGACAGGGGGTAGGAGGCTACACCTTC.

The chain combines TRBV2 with TRBJ1-6, with a possible D match to TRBD1 (6 bases). In germline, CDR1 is SNHLY, CDR2 FYNNEI. The CDR3 extends over 13 amino acids. V lost 11 bases to trimming and J lost 6 bases, with 14 bases between them. CDR3 protein: CAAGWGLNSPLHF. As DNA, the CDR3 is TGTGCCGCGGGTTGGGGGCTTAATTCACCCCTCCACTTT.

In its sample, this clone was seen once. V gene TRBV2 combines with J gene TRBJ1-2; D not resolved. Trimming stripped 8 bases from V and 7 bases from J, with 11 bases between. The CDR3 contains 11 residues. From germline, CDR1 is SNHLY and CDR2 FYNNEI. The CDR3 DNA follows: TGTGCCAGCTACGTCACAGCTGGCTACACCTTC. It encodes CASYVTAGYTF.

DNA of the CDR3: TGTGCCAGCTCACCAACGAGAGGGACTAGCCATGAGCAGTTCTTC. It yields the protein CASSPTRGTSHEQFF. The chain links TRBV18 to TRBJ2-1, with 9 positions matching TRBD2. Germline V gene sequence: CDR1 KGHSH, CDR2 LQKENI. J was trimmed by 8 bases and V by 2 bases; bases with no gene match: 7. This CDR3 has 15 residues. The complete variable domain, with remaining parts taken from reference TRBV18 and TRBJ2-1, reads NAGVMQNPRHLVRRRGQEARLRCSPMKGHSHVYWYRQLPEEGLKFMVYLQKENIIDESGMPKERFSAEFPKEGPSILRIQQVVRGDSAAYFCASSPTRGTSHEQFFGPGTRLTVL.

The chain couples TRBV9 to TRBJ2-5, with 7 positions matching TRBD2. The CDR3 totals 15 residues. Trimming at V came to 0 bases and at J to 5 bases, leaving 7 bases not matched to a gene. Germline V CDR1 and CDR2: SGDLS, YYNGEE. This chain's CDR3 is CASSVGGSAGETQYF. The DNA of the CDR3 is TGTGCCAGCAGCGTAGGTGGTTCAGCGGGGGAGACCCAGTACTTC.

This clone was picked up a small number of times. The chain joins TRBV12-3 or TRBV12-4 to TRBJ1-2; D is unclear. The CDR3 is made up of 11 amino acids. The ends were cut back, 8 bases at V and 4 bases at J, with 8 bases in the middle. Here the CDR3 reads CASGRPYGYTF. CDR3 coding DNA: TGTGCCAGCGGGCGACCCTATGGCTACACCTTC.

The chain joins TRBV5-1 to TRBJ2-4, with 12 bases identical to TRBD2. The germline V gene encodes CDR1 SGHRS and CDR2 YFSETQ. V was clipped by 0 bases and J by 9 bases; unmatched bases: 7. This CDR3 comprises 16 residues. CDR3 nucleotides: TGCGCCAGCAGCTTGGAACTAGCGGGAGGCGGGGGCATTCAGTACTTC. It encodes CASSLELAGGGGIQYF.

V usage is TRBV30 and J usage is TRBJ2-3; 7 bases line up with TRBD2. The CDR3 contains 15 residues. CDR1 and CDR2 from the germline V gene are GTSNPN and SVGIG (reference sequence). J was trimmed by 2 bases and V by 4 bases; bases with no gene match: 9. The CDR3 is CAWTGGTKDTDTQYF. The CDR3 DNA reads TGTGCCTGGACTGGAGGGACTAAAGACACAGATACGCAGTATTTT.

V and J are TRBV12-5 and TRBJ1-1; 9 nucleotides match TRBD1. This CDR3 has 17 amino acids. Germline V CDR1 and CDR2: LGHNT, FRNRAP. V lost 7 bases, J lost 4 bases, and 16 bases stayed unmatched. The CDR3 spells CASDPPGQGLLGTEAFF. CDR3 nucleotide sequence: TGTGCTAGTGATCCACCGGGACAGGGTCTTTTGGGCACTGAAGCTTTCTTT.

This chain links TRBV7-2 with TRBJ2-1, with 7 bases fitting TRBD2. Germline lookup yields CDR1 SGHTA and CDR2 FQGNSA. J lost 6 bases, V lost 2 bases, and 7 bases had no gene match. There are 15 residues in the CDR3. The CDR3 DNA sequence: TGTGCCAGCAGCTTAACTAGCGCCGGCTTCAATGAGCAGTTCTTC. It is translated as CASSLTSAGFNEQFF.

This clone was detected only a few times. The V call is TRBV7-9, the J call TRBJ2-5; D perhaps matches TRBD2 (6 bases). Deletions cut 4 bases from V and 4 bases from J, with 10 bases between. The germline V gene has CDR1 SEHNR and CDR2 FQNEAQ (reference sequence). The CDR3 loop spans 13 amino acids. CDR3 sequence reads: CASSSRGRETQYF. The CDR3 DNA follows: TGTGCCAGCAGCTCCCGGGGGAGAGAGACCCAGTACTTC.